These 24 T cell receptor beta chains were all obtained from the same sample, sequenced in a study of blood T cell repertoires in COVID-19. The repertoire was sequenced with immunoSEQ multiplex PCR; TCRdb's copy has only in-frame clones and lacks some. The sample lists about 230,000 clones, over 75% occurring once. The source material was peripheral blood. These receptors originate from a man aged 50-59 years with COVID-19, enrolled during active disease.

This chain joins TRBV7-6 and TRBJ1-2; 11 nucleotides line up with TRBD1. Germline values: CDR1 SGHVS, CDR2 FNYEAQ. V lost 3 bases to trimming and J lost 5 bases; unmatched junction nucleotides: 5. CDR3 length: 15 amino acids. The CDR3: CASSLGTGGIYGYTF. CDR3 coding DNA: TGTGCCAGCAGCTTGGGGACAGGGGGAATATATGGCTACACCTTC. The full variable domain, with the rest looked up from reference TRBV7-6 and TRBJ1-2, is GAGVSQSPRYKVTKRGQDVALRCDPISGHVSLYWYRQALGQGPEFLTYFNYEAQQDKSGLPNDRFSAERPEGSISTLTIQRTEQRDSAMYRCASSLGTGGIYGYTFGSGTRLTVV.

The rearrangement links TRBV27 to TRBJ2-1; tentatively, D is TRBD1 (7 bases). Germline values: CDR1 MNHEY, CDR2 SMNVEV (reference sequence). This CDR3 contains 19 residues. Trimming took 2 bases from V and 4 from J, leaving 24 bases between them. The CDR3 region is CASSLIPGGGPNLYNEQFF. CDR3 nucleotide sequence: TGTGCCAGCAGTTTAATTCCCGGAGGGGGCCCAAACCTATACAATGAGCAGTTCTTC.

This clone was seen only once. This sequence joins TRBV5-1 and TRBJ2-3; 9 bases map to TRBD2. Germline V gene data show CDR1 as SGHRS and CDR2 as YFSETQ. The ends lost 8 bases at V and 2 bases at J; junction bases unmatched: 6. The CDR3 totals 14 residues. CDR3 in amino acids: CASRERGDTDTQYF. The CDR3 DNA follows: TGCGCCAGTCGGGAGCGGGGGGACACAGATACGCAGTATTTT.

The chain recombines TRBV19 with TRBJ2-5; TRBD1 matches 9 bases. Germline CDR1 LNHDA, CDR2 SQIVND (reference sequence). The CDR3 contains 15 residues. Germline trimming cut 3 bases from V and 5 bases from J; bases unmatched to any gene: 7. In nucleotides, the CDR3 is TGTGCCAGTAGTATGAACAGGGGGCCGGGGGAGACCCAGTACTTC. Translation: CASSMNRGPGETQYF.

This sequence joins TRBV19 and TRBJ1-1; no clear D. The germline V gene has CDR1 LNHDA and CDR2 SQIVND (reference sequence). Deletions cut 3 bases from V and 5 bases from J, with 13 bases between. This CDR3 is 14 amino acids long. The CDR3 bases are TGTGCCAGTAGTATCGAGGGTTTGGGAACTGAAGCTTTCTTT. Its protein product is CASSIEGLGTEAFF.

V and J are TRBV30 and TRBJ1-2; 9 nucleotides match TRBD1. CDR3 size: 16 residues. The J segment lost 7 bases and the V segment lost 2 bases, leaving 14 bases of the junction unmatched. Germline CDR1 reads GTSNPN; CDR2 reads SVGIG (reference sequence). The CDR3 DNA follows: TGTGCCTGGAGTAGTTTAGGGACAGGGTTTTTCTCTGGCTACACCTTC. Its protein is CAWSSLGTGFFSGYTF.

The gene calls are TRBV19 and TRBJ2-2; TRBD2 is a possible D gene (5 bases). This CDR3 is built from 13 residues. Per the germline V gene, CDR1 is LNHDA and CDR2 is SQIVND (reference sequence). Trimming removed 7 bases at V and 5 bases at J, with 11 bases between. The CDR3 DNA reads as TGTGCCAGTACCCCTCGGGGAACCGGGGAGCTGTTTTTT. Encoded protein: CASTPRGTGELFF.

The rearrangement uses TRBV19 and TRBJ2-5; TRBD1 might be the D (6 bases). V was trimmed by 5 bases and J by 5 bases, leaving 15 bases between them. This CDR3 is 14 amino acids long. The germline V gene has CDR1 LNHDA and CDR2 SQIVND (reference sequence). The CDR3 bases are TGTGCCAGTAGTCCAACAGGGTTCCAGGAGACCCAGTACTTC. Its protein product is CASSPTGFQETQYF.

The J gene is TRBJ2-1, the V gene TRBV4-2, with 10 bases that match TRBD1. This CDR3 spans 15 amino acids. V shed 4 bases and J 0 bases; nucleotides not matched to a gene: 0. Germline CDR1 and CDR2: LGHNA and YNFKEQ. In DNA form, the CDR3 reads TGTGCCAGCAGCCGGGACAGGGGCTCCTACAATGAGCAGTTCTTC. Its translation: CASSRDRGSYNEQFF.

The gene calls are TRBV18 and TRBJ1-1, with 7 bases matching TRBD1. V was pared by 3 bases and J by 4 bases, with 8 bases of the junction left unmatched. This CDR3 contains 15 residues. Germline-derived CDR1 and CDR2 are KGHSH and LQKENI. CDR3 nucleotides: TGTGCCAGCTCACCTGGGGGACAGCTGGCCACTGAAGCTTTCTTT. This sequence encodes CASSPGGQLATEAFF.

The chain uses TRBV28 and TRBJ2-5; TRBD1 agrees at 11 bases. The V gene's germline CDR1 is MDHEN and CDR2 SYDVKM. Trimming took 7 bases from V and 3 from J; bases not matched to a gene: 10. The length of the CDR3 is 16 residues. This CDR3 reads CASKGTGGSIKETQYF. The CDR3 bases are TGTGCCAGCAAGGGGACAGGGGGATCTATTAAAGAGACCCAGTACTTC. Full variable domain (remainder filled in from reference TRBV28 and TRBJ2-5): DVKVTQSSRYLVKRTGEKVFLECVQDMDHENMFWYRQDPGLGLRLIYFSYDVKMKEKGDIPEGYSVSREKKERFSLILESASTNQTSMYLCASKGTGGSIKETQYFGPGTRLLVL.

V gene TRBV27 combines with J gene TRBJ2-7; TRBD2 agrees at 8 bases. The CDR3 has 16 amino acids. Germline V gene lookup returns CDR1 MNHEY and CDR2 SMNVEV (reference sequence). The V gene end was trimmed by 3 bases and the J gene end by 2 bases; junction bases not matched to a gene: 9. CDR3 residues: CASSFSTGLGPYEQYF. The DNA of the CDR3 is TGTGCCAGCAGTTTCTCCACGGGACTAGGGCCCTACGAGCAGTACTTC.

V and J are TRBV6-1 and TRBJ1-4; D is ambiguous. There are 14 residues in the CDR3. Deletions cut 1 base from V and 3 bases from J, with 6 bases between. Germline CDR1 is MNHNS and CDR2 is SASEGT. In DNA, the CDR3 is TGTGCCAGCAGTGAAGGAGAGGCTAATGAAAAACTGTTTTTT. Amino acid sequence: CASSEGEANEKLFF.

This chain joins TRBV5-1 and TRBJ1-2; the D is unclear. Deletions cut 3 bases from V and 0 bases from J, with 12 bases between. Germline V gene sequence: CDR1 SGHRS, CDR2 YFSETQ. The CDR3 is 15 amino acids. CDR3 nucleotides: TGCGCCAGCAGCTCTTTCCCTGAGGCTAACTATGGCTACACCTTC. This codes for CASSSFPEANYGYTF. The full variable domain, in which reference TRBV5-1 and TRBJ1-2 provide the parts outside the CDR3, is KAGVTQTPRYLIKTRGQQVTLSCSPISGHRSVSWYQQTPGQGLQFLFEYFSETQRNKGNFPGRFSGRQFSNSRSEMNVSTLELGDSALYLCASSSFPEANYGYTFGSGTRLTVV.

The chain links TRBV6-5 to TRBJ2-7; no firm D call. The germline V gene encodes CDR1 MNHEY and CDR2 SVGAGI. The CDR3 is 15 amino acids. Trimming removed 2 bases at V and 0 bases at J, with 11 bases between. The CDR3 DNA reads TGTGCCAGCAGTTACGATTGGCGGAACTCCTACGAGCAGTACTTC. Translating gives CASSYDWRNSYEQYF.

The V and J genes are TRBV9 and TRBJ1-2, with TRBD1 as a possible D gene (5 bases). Germline CDR1 SGDLS, CDR2 YYNGEE. The CDR3 is made up of 15 amino acids. Trimming pared 3 bases from V and 2 bases from J, leaving 14 bases between. The CDR3 nucleotides are TGTGCCAGCAGCGAGGAGGGAGACAGCAACTATGGCTACACCTTC. The encoded protein is CASSEEGDSNYGYTF.

This clone was observed a handful of times. The rearrangement uses TRBV12-5 and TRBJ1-1; 7 positions agree with TRBD1. The CDR3 has 17 residues. Germline CDR1 and CDR2: LGHNT and FRNRAP. Trimming cost V 1 base and J 3 bases; bases outside gene matches: 11. Here the CDR3 reads CASGLGVGGQRDTEAFF. As DNA, the CDR3 is TGTGCTAGTGGTTTGGGGGTAGGGGGACAGCGGGACACTGAAGCTTTCTTT.

The chain is built from TRBV9 and TRBJ1-2; tentatively, D is TRBD1 (6 bases). V lost 3 bases to trimming and J lost 4 bases, with 22 bases between them. The CDR3 totals 17 residues. Germline values: CDR1 SGDLS, CDR2 YYNGEE. CDR3 nucleotides: TGTGCCAGCAGCGCCCAGACAGGAGGCCCAATGTCCTATGGCTACACCTTC. Residues: CASSAQTGGPMSYGYTF.

This chain uses TRBV7-9 with TRBJ2-5, with TRBD2 identical over 9 bases. Trimming took 5 bases from V and 3 from J; bases not matched to a gene: 10. Per the germline V gene, CDR1 is SEHNR and CDR2 is FQNEAQ (reference sequence). The CDR3 length is 16 residues. The chain's CDR3 is CASSAIAGEGEETQYF. In nucleotides, the CDR3 is TGTGCCAGCAGCGCGATAGCGGGGGAGGGGGAAGAGACCCAGTACTTC.

The chain joins TRBV19 to TRBJ2-7, with 10 bases lining up with TRBD1. The germline gives CDR1 LNHDA, CDR2 SQIVND (reference sequence). The CDR3 extends over 16 amino acids. Germline trimming cut 5 bases from V and 5 bases from J; bases unmatched to any gene: 12. The CDR3 coding sequence is TGTGCCAGTAGTCCAAACACCGGGACAGGGGTTGACGAGCAGTACTTC. Amino acid sequence: CASSPNTGTGVDEQYF.

This sequence joins TRBV2 and TRBJ2-1; D might be TRBD2 (5 bases). Trimming removed 8 bases from V and 5 bases from J, with 22 bases in between. Germline assignment: CDR1 SNHLY and CDR2 FYNNEI. This CDR3 is 16 amino acids long. Here the CDR3 DNA reads TGTGCCAGCCGCCCTTCCCAAGGGCTAGCAGACAATGAGCAGTTCTTC. Amino acid sequence: CASRPSQGLADNEQFF.

The CDR3 loop is CASTPLGEDYGYTF. Here the CDR3 DNA reads TGTGCCAGCACCCCCTTGGGGGAGGACTATGGCTACACCTTC. The chain has TRBV4-2 and TRBJ1-2, with D possibly being TRBD1 (5 bases). The CDR3 runs to 14 residues. CDR1 is LGHNA and CDR2 is YNFKEQ in the germline V gene. V shed 7 bases and J shed 3 bases, with 15 bases lying between them.

This clone was found once. The chain couples TRBV2 to TRBJ2-7; TRBD1 is a possible D gene (6 bases). V lost 5 bases and J lost 2, with 13 bases in between. There are 14 residues in the CDR3. Germline V gene sequence: CDR1 SNHLY, CDR2 FYNNEI. Here the CDR3 DNA reads TGTGCCAGCAGTCCTTCAGGGGAAGCCTACGAGCAGTACTTC. Protein product: CASSPSGEAYEQYF.

The gene calls are TRBV13 and TRBJ2-6, with 12 bases aligning to TRBD2. V dropped 0 bases and J dropped 1; count of bases not matched to a gene: 10. Germline V gene sequence: CDR1 PRHDT, CDR2 FYEKMQ (reference sequence). The CDR3 consists of 21 residues. CDR3 region: CASSLGLLAGGRLSGANVLTF. CDR3 DNA sequence: TGTGCCAGCAGCTTAGGCCTCCTAGCGGGGGGGCGTCTGTCTGGGGCCAACGTCCTGACTTTC.